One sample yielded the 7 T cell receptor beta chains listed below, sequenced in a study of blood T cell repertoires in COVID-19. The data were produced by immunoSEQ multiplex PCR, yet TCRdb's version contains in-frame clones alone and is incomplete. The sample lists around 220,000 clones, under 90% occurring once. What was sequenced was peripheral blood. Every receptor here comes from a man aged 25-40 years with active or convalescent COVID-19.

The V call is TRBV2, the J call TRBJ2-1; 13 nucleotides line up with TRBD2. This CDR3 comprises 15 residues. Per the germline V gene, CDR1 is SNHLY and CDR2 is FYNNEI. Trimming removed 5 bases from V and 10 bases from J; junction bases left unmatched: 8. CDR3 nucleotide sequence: TGTGCCAGCAGTACGCCGGGACTAGCGGGGAACGAGCAGTTCTTC. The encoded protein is CASSTPGLAGNEQFF.

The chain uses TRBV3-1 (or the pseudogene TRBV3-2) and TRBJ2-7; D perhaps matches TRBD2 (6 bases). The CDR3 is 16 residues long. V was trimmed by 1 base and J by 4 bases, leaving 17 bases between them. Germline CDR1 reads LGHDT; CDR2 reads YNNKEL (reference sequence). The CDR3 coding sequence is TGTGCCAGCAGCCAAGTTGGGGCGGGGCCTCGATACGAGCAGTACTTC. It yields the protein CASSQVGAGPRYEQYF.

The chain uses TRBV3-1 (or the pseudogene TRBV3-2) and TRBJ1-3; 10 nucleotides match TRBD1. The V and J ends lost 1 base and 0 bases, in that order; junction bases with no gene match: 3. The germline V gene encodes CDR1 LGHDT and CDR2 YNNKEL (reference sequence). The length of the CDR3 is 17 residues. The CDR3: CASSQGTGGFSGNTIYF. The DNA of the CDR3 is TGTGCCAGCAGCCAAGGGACAGGGGGTTTCTCTGGAAACACCATATATTTT.

The CDR3 sequence is CASRRAREAFF. For the CDR3, the DNA is TGTGCCAGCAGGAGAGCTCGGGAGGCTTTCTTT. The rearrangement links TRBV2 to TRBJ1-1; unclear D gene. Per the germline V gene, CDR1 is SNHLY and CDR2 is FYNNEI. The V gene lost 6 bases and the J gene lost 11 bases, with 13 bases spanning the gap. CDR3 size: 11 residues. Variable domain in full (rest from reference TRBV2 and TRBJ1-1): EPEVTQTPSHQVTQMGQEVILRCVPISNHLYFYWYRQILGQKVEFLVSFYNNEISEKSEIFDDQFSVERPDGSNFTLKIRSTKLEDSAMYFCASRRAREAFFGQGTRLTVV.

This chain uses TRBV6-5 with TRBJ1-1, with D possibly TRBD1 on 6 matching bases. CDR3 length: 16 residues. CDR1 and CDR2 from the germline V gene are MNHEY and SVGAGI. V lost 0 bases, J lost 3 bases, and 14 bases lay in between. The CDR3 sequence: CASSYSRARGHTEAFF. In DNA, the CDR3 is TGTGCCAGCAGTTACTCGAGGGCCAGGGGACACACTGAAGCTTTCTTT.

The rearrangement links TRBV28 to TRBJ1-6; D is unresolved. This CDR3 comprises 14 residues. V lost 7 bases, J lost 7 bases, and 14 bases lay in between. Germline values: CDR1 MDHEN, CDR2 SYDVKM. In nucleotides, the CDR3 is TGTGCCAGCACCTCGGCAGCGCTCAATTCACCCCTCCACTTT. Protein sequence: CASTSAALNSPLHF.

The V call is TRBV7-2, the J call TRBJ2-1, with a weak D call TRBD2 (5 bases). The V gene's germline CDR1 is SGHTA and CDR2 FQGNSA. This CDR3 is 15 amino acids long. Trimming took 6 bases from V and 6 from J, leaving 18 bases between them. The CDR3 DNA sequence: TGTGCCAGCAGTTTAAATGCGTTGGGGAGCAATGAGCAGTTCTTC. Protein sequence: CASSLNALGSNEQFF.